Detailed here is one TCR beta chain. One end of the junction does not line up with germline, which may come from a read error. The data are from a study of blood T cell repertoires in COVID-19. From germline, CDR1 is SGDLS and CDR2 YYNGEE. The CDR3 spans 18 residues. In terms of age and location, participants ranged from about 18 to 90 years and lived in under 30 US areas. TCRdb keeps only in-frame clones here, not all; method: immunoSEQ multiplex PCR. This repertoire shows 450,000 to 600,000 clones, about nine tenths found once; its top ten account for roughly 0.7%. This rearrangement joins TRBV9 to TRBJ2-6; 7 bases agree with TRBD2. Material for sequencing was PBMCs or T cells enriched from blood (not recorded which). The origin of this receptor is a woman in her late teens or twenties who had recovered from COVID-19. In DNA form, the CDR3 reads TGTGCCAGCGGCGTCCCGACTAGCCCTAGCTCTGGGGCCAACGTCCTGACTTTC. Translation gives CASGVPTSPSSGANVLTF.